This TCR beta chain was sequenced for a study of shared clonotypes between healthy human individuals (dated by TCRdb to about 2020). For the study in its entirety: A few men and two women, aged 18 to 49 years, made up the cohort. For each donor, CD4 naive and CD4 memory were each given three plates, CD8 naive was given two plates, and CD8 memory was given one plate. The study deeply sequenced blood TCR repertoires of about five healthy adults to estimate repertoire size and the extent of clonotype sharing between individuals. To increase sequencing depth and limit assay-specific biases, different laboratories used diverse techniques to prepare libraries and sequence TCR repertoires. Each donor's leukapheresis produced roughly between about 0.8 and 8.9 billion PBMCs. What the authors observed across the whole study: Compared with non-shared clonotypes, the clonotypes found in all four sorted-subset donors had higher generation probabilities. Sampling was restricted to blood, and TCR repertoires in tissue are likely to differ from TCR repertoires in blood. Estimated clonotype richness was generally larger for naive than for memory subsets. About 5% of naive CD4, 3.5% of naive CD8, roughly 2.4% of memory CD4, and 0.4% of memory CD8 clonotypes were shared across four donors. Pairwise subsampling led to the expectation that sequencing depth would affect the degree of clonotype sharing among donors. Even with the large sequencing depth, rarefaction of the sorted-subset datasets indicated that sequencing was incomplete. Because the study included a small number of donors, the genetic and exposure-history diversity represented was limited.

Germline trimming amounts to 5 bases on V and 1 base on J, with 4 as the count of junction bases outside the gene matches. Taken from cysteine to phenylalanine, the CDR3 has 16 residues. CDR3 DNA only is kept here, 48 bases in frame from base 1. For CDR1 and CDR2, the germline V gene lists MDHEN and SYDVKM. Healthy HIV-negative adults with no recently reported acute infections or vaccinations were included as donors. Only Caucasian adults living in Nashville, Tennessee, USA were represented among the donors. CD4+ T cells were enriched by magnetic negative selection; naive cells were then positively selected on CD45RA, and the negative fraction formed the memory subset. Blood was obtained by leukapheresis, after which PBMCs were separated by Ficoll-Histopaque density gradient centrifugation and cryopreserved in liquid nitrogen vapor phase. Purity and quantity of every magnetically sorted T cell population were checked by analytical flow cytometry. Genomic DNA was isolated from every sorted fraction and measured by UV absorbance on a Nanodrop 2000c.

As for this clone: Its antigen is currently not known. Base quality data are lacking; no much larger clone is found one base away.

TCR CDR3 regions were amplified from genomic DNA by multiplex PCR using the deep immunoSEQ assay. Genomic DNA extracted from each cell subset was distributed evenly over all wells of several immunoSEQ 96-well plates, and each plate served as one replicate. Each replicate PCR for sorted subsets received around 210 ng genomic DNA, equal to roughly 33,000 T cell genomes. Purified libraries were quantified with a Qubit 3.0 fluorometer, sized on a Bioanalyzer 2100, and re-quantified with the KAPA Library Quantification kit. Each immunoSEQ 96-well plate was sequenced on its own single-read 150-cycle Illumina NextSeq 550 flow cell. In the original analysis: Because the immunoSEQ output held only junctional sequences and lacked quality scores, the filtering could not match the filtering applied to full-length reads. To assign V/J genes and CDR3, sequences were annotated using PyIR, a Python wrapper for IgBLAST v1.9, with IMGT germline references. Any read was removed if the V/J assignment was weak (E-value above 1e-6), the CDR3 was missing, or the read contained stop codons, out-of-frame junctions, or ambiguous translated residues. V3J clonotypes were defined by identical inferred V gene, J gene, and CDR3 amino acid sequence. Percentage overlap between repertoires was calculated by dividing the number of shared unique clonotypes by the size of the smaller repertoire. Richness of each repertoire was evaluated using RTK rarefaction, the Chao1 estimator, and Recon v2.1 estimates of unobserved clonotypes. Generation probabilities for all TCRbeta clonotypes obtained by the gDNA method from a handful of donors were computed using OLGA. Held by TCRdb, this immuneACCESS table contains in-frame sequences only and omits some clones. Under half of the omission traces to an unresolved V gene where checked; the cause of the rest is unknown. V, J and clone size derive from that table, while D and trimming were established from the DNA sequence. Here the sample has around 1.6 million clones; about 98% occur a single time. The top ten hold around 0.45% of the sample.

This clonotype was sampled from a man between 25 and 39 years old in good health. The V and J segments used are TRBV28 and TRBJ1-4; the junction holds 10 bases that match TRBD1. Material for sequencing was naive CD4+ T cells sorted from blood. Explained via the paper, the cell subset or site label denotes: CD45RA+ positively selected. The CDR3 protein sequence reads: CASSGQGDGTNEKLFF. At the DNA level, the sequence is TGTGCCAGCAGTGGACAGGGGGACGGAACTAATGAAAAACTGTTTTTT.